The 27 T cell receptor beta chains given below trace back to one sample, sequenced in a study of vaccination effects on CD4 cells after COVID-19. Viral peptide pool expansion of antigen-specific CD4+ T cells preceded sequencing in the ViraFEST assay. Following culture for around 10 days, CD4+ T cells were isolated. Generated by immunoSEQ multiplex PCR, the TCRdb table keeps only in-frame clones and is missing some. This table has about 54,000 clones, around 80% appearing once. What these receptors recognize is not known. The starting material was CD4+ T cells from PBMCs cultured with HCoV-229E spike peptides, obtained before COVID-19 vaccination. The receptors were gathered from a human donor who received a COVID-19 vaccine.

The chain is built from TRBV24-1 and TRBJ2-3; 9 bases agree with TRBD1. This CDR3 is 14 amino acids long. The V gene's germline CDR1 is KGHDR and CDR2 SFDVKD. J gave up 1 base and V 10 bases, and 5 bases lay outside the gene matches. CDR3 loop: CATDTGGGTDTQYF. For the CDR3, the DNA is TGTGCCACGGATACAGGGGGCGGCACAGATACGCAGTATTTT.

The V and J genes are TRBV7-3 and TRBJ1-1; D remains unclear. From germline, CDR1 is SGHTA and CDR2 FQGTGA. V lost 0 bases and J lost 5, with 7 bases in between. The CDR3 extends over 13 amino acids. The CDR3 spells CASSLTGLTEAFF. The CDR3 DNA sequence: TGTGCCAGCAGCTTAACAGGGTTGACTGAAGCTTTCTTT.

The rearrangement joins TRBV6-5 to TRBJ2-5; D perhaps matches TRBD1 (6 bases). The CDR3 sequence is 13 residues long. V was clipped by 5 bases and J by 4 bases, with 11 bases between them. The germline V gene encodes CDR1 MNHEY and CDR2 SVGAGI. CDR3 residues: CASSRTAVETQYF. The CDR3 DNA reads TGTGCCAGCAGTCGGACAGCAGTAGAGACCCAGTACTTC.

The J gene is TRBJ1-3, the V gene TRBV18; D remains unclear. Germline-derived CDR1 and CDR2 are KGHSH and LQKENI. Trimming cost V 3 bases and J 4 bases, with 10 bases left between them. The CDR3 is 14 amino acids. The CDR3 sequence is CASSPRQEGNTIYF. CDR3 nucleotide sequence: TGTGCCAGCTCACCGAGGCAGGAAGGAAACACCATATATTTT.

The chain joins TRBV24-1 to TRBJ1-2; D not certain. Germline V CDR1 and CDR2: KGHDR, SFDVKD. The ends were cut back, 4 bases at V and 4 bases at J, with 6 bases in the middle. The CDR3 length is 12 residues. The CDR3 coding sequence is TGTGCCACCAGTGACATCGGCTATGGCTACACCTTC. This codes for CATSDIGYGYTF.

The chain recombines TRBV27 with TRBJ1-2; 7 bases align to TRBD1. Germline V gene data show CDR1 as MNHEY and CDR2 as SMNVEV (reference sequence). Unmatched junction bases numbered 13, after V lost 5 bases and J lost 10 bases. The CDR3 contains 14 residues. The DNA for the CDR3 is TGTGCCAGCAGTCATCTCCGGGACAGTATCGTCTACACCTTC. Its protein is CASSHLRDSIVYTF.

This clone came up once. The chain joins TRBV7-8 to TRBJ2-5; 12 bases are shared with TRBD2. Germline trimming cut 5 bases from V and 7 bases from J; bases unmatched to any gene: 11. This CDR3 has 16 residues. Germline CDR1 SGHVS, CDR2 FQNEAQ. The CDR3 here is CASSLRLAGDVGTQYF. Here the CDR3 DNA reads TGTGCCAGCAGCCTACGACTAGCGGGGGATGTAGGGACCCAGTACTTC.

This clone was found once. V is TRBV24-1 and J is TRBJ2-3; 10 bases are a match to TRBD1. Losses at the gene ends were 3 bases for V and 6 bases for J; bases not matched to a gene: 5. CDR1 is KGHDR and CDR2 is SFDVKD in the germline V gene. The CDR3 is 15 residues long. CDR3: CATSDTRQGADTQYF. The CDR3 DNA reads TGTGCCACCAGTGATACTCGACAGGGGGCCGATACGCAGTATTTT.

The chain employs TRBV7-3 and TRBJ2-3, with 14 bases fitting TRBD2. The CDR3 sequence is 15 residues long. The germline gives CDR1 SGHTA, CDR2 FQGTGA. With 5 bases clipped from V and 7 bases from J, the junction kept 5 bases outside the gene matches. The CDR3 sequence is CASSIGTSGGNTQYF. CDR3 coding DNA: TGTGCCAGCAGCATTGGGACTAGCGGGGGTAATACGCAGTATTTT.

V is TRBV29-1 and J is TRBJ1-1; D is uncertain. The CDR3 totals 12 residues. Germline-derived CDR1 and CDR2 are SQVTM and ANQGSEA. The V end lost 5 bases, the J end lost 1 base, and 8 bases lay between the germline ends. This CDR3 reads CSVSPENTEAFF. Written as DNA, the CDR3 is TGCAGCGTTAGTCCCGAGAACACTGAAGCTTTCTTT.

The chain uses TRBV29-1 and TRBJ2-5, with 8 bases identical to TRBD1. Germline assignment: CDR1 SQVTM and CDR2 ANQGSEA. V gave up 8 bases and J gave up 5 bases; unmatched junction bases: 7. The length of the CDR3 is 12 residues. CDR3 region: CSSDRVGETQYF. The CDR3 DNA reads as TGCAGCTCGGACAGGGTGGGTGAGACCCAGTACTTC.

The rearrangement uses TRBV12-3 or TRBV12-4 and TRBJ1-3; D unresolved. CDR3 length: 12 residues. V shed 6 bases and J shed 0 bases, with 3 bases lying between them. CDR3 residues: CASRNSGNTIYF. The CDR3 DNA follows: TGTGCCAGCAGGAACTCTGGAAACACCATATATTTT.

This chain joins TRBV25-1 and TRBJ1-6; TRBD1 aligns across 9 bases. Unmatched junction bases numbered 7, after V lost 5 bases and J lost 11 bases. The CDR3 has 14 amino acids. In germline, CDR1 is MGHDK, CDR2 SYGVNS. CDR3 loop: CASSNTGGGPPLHF. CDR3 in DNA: TGTGCCAGCAGTAACACAGGGGGCGGGCCACCCCTCCACTTT.

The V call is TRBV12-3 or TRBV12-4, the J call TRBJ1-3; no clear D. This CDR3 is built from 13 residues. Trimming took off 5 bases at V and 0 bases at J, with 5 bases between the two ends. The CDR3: CASSPLSGNTIYF. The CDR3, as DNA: TGTGCCAGCAGTCCCCTCTCTGGAAACACCATATATTTT.

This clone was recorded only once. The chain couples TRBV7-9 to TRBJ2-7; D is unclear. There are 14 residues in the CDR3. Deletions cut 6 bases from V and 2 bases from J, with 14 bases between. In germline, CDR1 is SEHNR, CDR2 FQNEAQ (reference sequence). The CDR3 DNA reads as TGTGCCAGCAGTGGGCCCCGTGGAACCTACGAGCAGTACGTC. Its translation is CASSGPRGTYEQYV.

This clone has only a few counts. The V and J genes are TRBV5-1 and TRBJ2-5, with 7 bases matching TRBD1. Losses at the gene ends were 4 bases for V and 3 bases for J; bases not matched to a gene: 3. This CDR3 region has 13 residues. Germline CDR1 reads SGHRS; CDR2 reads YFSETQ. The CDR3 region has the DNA TGCGCCAGCAGCCGGGACAGCAAAGAGACCCAGTACTTC. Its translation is CASSRDSKETQYF.

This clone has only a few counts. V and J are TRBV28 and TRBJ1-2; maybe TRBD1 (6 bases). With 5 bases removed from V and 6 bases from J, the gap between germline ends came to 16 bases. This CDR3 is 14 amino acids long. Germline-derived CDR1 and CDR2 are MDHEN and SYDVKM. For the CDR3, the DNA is TGTGCCAGCAGTCCGGGCCCGAGGGGGAATGGCTACACCTTC. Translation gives CASSPGPRGNGYTF.

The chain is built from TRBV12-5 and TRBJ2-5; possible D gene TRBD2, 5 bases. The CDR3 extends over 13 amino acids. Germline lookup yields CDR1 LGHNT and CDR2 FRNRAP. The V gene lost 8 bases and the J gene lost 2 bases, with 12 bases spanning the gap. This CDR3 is CASLTGSQETQYF. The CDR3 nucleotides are TGTGCTAGTCTGACGGGGTCTCAAGAGACCCAGTACTTC.

The DNA of the CDR3 is TGTGCCAGCAGTTTCAGCGGGGGTTCCTACGAGCAGTACGTC. Its translation is CASSFSGGSYEQYV. The chain couples TRBV5-5 to TRBJ2-7, with 8 nucleotides matching TRBD2. Looked up from germline, CDR1 is SGHKS and CDR2 is YYEKEE (reference sequence). V was clipped by 5 bases and J by 1 base; unmatched bases: 5. This CDR3 contains 14 residues.

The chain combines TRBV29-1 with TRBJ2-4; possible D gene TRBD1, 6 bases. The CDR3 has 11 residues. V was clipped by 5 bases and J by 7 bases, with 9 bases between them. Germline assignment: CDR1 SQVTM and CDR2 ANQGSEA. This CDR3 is CSVSQGNIQYF. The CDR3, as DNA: TGCAGCGTTTCCCAGGGGAACATTCAGTACTTC.

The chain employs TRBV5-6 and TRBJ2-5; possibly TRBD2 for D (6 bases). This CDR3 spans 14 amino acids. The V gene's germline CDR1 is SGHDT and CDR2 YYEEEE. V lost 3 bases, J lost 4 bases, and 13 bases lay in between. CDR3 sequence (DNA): TGTGCCAGCAGCTCGGCCGGGGAGGCAGAGACCCAGTACTTC. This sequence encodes CASSSAGEAETQYF.

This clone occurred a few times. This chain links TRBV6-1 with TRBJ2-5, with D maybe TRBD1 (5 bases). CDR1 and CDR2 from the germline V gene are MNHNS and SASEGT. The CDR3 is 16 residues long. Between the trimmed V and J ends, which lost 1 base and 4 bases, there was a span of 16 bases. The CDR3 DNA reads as TGTGCCAGCAGTGAAGATAGGGGTTGGAGCAGAGAGACCCAGTACTTC. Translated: CASSEDRGWSRETQYF.

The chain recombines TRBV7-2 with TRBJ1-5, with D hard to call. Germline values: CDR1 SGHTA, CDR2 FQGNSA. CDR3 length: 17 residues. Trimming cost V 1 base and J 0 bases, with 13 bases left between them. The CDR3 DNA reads TGTGCCAGCAGCTTAGAAGGGCACAACGGTAGCAATCAGCCCCAGCATTTT. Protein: CASSLEGHNGSNQPQHF. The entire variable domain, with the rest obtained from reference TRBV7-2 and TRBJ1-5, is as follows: GAGVSQSPSNKVTEKGKDVELRCDPISGHTALYWYRQSLGQGLEFLIYFQGNSAPDKSGLPSDRFSAERTGGSVSTLTIQRTQQEDSAVYLCASSLEGHNGSNQPQHFGDGTRLSIL.

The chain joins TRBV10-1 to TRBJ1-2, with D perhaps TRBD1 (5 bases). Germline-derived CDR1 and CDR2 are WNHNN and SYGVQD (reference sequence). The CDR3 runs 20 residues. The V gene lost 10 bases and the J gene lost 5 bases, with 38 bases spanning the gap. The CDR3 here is CATLNVLTHGQAEKPYGYTF. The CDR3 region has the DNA TGCGCCACCTTGAACGTCTTAACACACGGACAAGCAGAGAAACCTTATGGCTACACCTTC.

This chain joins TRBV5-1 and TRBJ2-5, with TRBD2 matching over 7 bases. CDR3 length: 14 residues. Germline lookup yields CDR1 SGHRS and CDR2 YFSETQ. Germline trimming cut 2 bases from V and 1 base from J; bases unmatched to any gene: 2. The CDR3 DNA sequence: TGCGCCAGCAGCTTACTAGCGACCCAAGAGACCCAGTACTTC. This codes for CASSLLATQETQYF.

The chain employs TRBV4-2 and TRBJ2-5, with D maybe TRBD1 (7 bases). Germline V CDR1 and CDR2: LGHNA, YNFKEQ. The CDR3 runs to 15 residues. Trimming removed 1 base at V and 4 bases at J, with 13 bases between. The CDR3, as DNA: TGTGCCAGCAGCCAAGGGGGGGCAGGGGGAGAGACCCAGTACTTC. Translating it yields CASSQGGAGGETQYF.

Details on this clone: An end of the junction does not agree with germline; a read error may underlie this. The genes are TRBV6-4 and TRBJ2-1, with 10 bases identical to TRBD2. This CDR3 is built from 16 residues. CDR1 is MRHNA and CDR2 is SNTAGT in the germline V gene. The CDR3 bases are TGTGCCAGCAGTGACCTGAGCGGGGGGGCCTACAACGAGCAGTTCTTC. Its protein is CASSDLSGGAYNEQFF.